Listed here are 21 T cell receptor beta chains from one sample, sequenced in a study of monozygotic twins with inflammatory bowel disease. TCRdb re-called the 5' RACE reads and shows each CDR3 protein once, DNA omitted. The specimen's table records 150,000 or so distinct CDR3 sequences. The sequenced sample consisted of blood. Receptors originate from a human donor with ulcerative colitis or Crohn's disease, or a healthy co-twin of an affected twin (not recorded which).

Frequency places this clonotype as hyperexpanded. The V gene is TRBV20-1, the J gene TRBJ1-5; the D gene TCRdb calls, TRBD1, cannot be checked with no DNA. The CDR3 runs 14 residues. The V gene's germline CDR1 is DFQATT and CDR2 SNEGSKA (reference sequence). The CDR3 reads CSLWTGASNQPQHF.

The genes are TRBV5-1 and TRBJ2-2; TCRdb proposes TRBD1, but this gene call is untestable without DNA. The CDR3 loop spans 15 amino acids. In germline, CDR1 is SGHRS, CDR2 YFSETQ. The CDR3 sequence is CASSFGTGNTGELFF.

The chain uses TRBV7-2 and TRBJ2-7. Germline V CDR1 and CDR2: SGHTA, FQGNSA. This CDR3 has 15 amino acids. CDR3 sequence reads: CASSLFGLVADEQYF. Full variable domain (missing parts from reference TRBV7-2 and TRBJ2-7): GAGVSQSPSNKVTEKGKDVELRCDPISGHTALYWYRQSLGQGLEFLIYFQGNSAPDKSGLPSDRFSAERTGGSVSTLTIQRTQQEDSAVYLCASSLFGLVADEQYFGPGTRLTVT.

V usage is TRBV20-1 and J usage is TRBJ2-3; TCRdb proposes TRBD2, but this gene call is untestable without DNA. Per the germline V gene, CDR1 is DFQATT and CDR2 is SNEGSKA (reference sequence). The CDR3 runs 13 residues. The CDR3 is CSAPITRGDTQYF.

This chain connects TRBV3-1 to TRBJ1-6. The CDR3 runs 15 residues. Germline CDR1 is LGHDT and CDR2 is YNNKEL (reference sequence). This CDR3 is CASSPGVERNSPLHF.

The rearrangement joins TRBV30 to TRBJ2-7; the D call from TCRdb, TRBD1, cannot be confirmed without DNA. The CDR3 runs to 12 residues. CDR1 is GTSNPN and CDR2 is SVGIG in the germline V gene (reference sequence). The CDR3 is CAGGDRPYEQYF. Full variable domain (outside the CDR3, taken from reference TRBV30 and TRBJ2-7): SQTIHQWPATLVQPVGSPLSLECTVEGTSNPNLYWYRQAAGRGLQLLFYSVGIGQISSEVPQNLSASRPQDRQFILSSKKLLLSDSGFYLCAGGDRPYEQYFGPGTRLTVT.

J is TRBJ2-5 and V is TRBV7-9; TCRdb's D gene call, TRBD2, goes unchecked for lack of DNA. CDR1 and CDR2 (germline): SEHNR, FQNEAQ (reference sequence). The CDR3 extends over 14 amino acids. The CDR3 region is CASSPASGLVTQYF.

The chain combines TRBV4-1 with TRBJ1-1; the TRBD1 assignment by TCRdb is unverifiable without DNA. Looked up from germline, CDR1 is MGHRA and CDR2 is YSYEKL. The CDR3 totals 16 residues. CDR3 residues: CASSQDIPRANTEAFF.

CDR3 sequence reads: CSARSLGEKLFF. V and J are TRBV20-1 and TRBJ1-4. Germline CDR1 DFQATT, CDR2 SNEGSKA (reference sequence). The CDR3 is 12 residues long.

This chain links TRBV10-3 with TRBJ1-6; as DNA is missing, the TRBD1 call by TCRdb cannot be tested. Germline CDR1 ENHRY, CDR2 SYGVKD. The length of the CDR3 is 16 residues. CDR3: CAISEPQGGANSPLHF.

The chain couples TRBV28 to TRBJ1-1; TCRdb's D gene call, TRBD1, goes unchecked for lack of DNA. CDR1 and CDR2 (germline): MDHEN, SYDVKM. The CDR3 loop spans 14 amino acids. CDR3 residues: CASTLTGRNTEAFF.

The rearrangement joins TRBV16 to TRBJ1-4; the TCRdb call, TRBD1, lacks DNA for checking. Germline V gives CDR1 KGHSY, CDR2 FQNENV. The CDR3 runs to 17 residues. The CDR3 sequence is CASSQSLAGRREEKLFF.

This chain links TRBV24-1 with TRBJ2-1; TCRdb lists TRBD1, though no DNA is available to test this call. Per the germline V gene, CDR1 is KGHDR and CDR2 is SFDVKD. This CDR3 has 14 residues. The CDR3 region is CATKGAGVSNEQFF.

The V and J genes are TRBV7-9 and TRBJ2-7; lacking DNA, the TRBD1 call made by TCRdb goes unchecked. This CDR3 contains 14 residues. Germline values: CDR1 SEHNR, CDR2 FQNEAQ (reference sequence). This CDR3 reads CASNPPRSSYEQYF. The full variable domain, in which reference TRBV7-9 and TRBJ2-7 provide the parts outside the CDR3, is DTGVSQNPRHKITKRGQNVTFRCDPISEHNRLYWYRQTLGQGPEFLTYFQNEAQLEKSRLLSDRFSAERPKGSFSTLEIQRTEQGDSAMYLCASNPPRSSYEQYFGPGTRLTVT.

CDR3 sequence reads: CASSMRTSDPEQYF. The rearrangement uses TRBV19 and TRBJ2-7; absent DNA, TCRdb's TRBD2 call cannot be checked. The CDR3 runs 14 residues. Per germline, CDR1 LNHDA and CDR2 SQIVND (reference sequence).

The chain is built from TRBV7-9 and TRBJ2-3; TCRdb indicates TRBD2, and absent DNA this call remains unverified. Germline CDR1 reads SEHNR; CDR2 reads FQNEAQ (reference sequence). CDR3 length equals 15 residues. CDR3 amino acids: CASIPGTSGTDTQYF.

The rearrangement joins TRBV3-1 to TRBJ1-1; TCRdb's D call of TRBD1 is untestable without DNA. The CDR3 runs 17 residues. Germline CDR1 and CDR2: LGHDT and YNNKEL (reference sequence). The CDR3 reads CASSQPGQGGANTEAFF.

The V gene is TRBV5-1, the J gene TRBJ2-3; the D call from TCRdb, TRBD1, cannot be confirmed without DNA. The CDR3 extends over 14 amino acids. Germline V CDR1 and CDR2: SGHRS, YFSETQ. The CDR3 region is CASSPGSVADTQYF.

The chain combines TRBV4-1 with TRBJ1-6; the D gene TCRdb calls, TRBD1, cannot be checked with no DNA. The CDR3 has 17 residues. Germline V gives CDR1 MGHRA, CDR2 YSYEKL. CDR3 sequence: CASSQDSGTRHNSPLHF.

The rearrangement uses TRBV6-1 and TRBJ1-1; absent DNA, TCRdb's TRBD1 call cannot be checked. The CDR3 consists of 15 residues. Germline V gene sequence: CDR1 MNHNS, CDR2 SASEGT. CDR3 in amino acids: CASRPYRGADTEAFF.

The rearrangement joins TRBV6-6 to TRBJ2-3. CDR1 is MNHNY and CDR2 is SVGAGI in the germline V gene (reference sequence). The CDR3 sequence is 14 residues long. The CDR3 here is CASSYPSSTDTQYF.